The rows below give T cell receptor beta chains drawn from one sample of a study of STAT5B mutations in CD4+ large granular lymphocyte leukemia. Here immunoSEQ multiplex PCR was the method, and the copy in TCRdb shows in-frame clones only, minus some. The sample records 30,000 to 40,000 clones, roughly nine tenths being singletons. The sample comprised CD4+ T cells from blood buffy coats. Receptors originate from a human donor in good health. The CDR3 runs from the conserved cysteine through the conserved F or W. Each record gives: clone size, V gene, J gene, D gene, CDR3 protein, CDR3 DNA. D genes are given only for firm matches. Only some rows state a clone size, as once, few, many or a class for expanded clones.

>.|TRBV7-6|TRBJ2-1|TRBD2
CASSNELGLQNEQFF
TGTGCCAGCAGCAATGAATTGGGACTACAGAATGAGCAGTTCTTC
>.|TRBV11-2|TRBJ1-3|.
CASSPHRRGGPGNTIYF
TGTGCCAGCAGCCCACACCGAAGGGGCGGACCTGGAAACACCATATATTTT
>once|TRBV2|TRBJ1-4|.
CASSWDTGEVGALFF
TGTGCCAGCAGCTGGGACACGGGGGAAGTCGGTGCACTGTTTTTT
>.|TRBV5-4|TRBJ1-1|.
CASSPFRDKNTEAFF
TGTGCCAGCAGCCCGTTCCGGGACAAGAACACTGAAGCTTTCTTT
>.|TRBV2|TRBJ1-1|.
CASVGGHSNTEAFF
TGTGCCAGCGTTGGGGGACACTCGAACACTGAAGCTTTCTTT
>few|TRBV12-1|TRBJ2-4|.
CASRATDRFLAKNIQYF
TGTGCCAGCAGAGCAACAGACAGATTCCTAGCCAAAAACATTCAGTACTTC
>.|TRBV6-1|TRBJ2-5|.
CASSDSPQETQYF
TGTGCCAGCAGTGACAGCCCTCAAGAGACCCAGTACTTC
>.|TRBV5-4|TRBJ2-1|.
CASSLFVWDEQFF
TGTGCCAGCAGCTTGTTCGTTTGGGATGAGCAGTTCTTC
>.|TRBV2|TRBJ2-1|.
CASSGGAPAYNEQFF
TGTGCCAGCAGTGGTGGGGCGCCCGCCTACAATGAGCAGTTCTTC
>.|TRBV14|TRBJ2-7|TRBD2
CASSQPLAGASEQYF
TGTGCCAGCAGCCAACCTTTAGCGGGAGCCTCCGAGCAGTACTTC
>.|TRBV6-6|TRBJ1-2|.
CASSPTPGFESGYTF
TGTGCCAGCAGTCCAACCCCAGGGTTCGAAAGTGGCTACACCTTC
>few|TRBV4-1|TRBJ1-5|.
CASSPKPSSGLERQPQHF
TGCGCCAGCAGCCCGAAACCGTCATCAGGGCTCGAAAGGCAGCCCCAGCATTTT
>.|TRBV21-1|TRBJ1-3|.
CASSKVPDRGGNTIYF
TGTGCCAGCAGCAAAGTTCCGGACAGGGGTGGAAACACCATATATTTT
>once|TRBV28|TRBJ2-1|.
CASSSRLAPSGEQFF
TGTGCCAGCAGTTCGCGGCTAGCACCGAGCGGGGAGCAGTTCTTC
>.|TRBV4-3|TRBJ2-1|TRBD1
CASSRQPGQYNEQFF
TGCGCCAGCAGCCGACAACCGGGACAGTACAATGAGCAGTTCTTC
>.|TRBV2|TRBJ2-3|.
CASSEVRGNTDTQYF
TGTGCCAGCAGTGAAGTCAGGGGAAACACAGATACGCAGTATTTT
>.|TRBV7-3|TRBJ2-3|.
CASSAGQTTDTQYF
TGTGCCAGCAGCGCGGGACAGACCACAGATACGCAGTATTTT
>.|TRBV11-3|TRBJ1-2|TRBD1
CASSFDRDAYGYTF
TGTGCCAGCAGCTTCGACAGGGATGCCTATGGCTACACCTTC
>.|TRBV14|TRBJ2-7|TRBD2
CASSQLGTRSYEQYF
TGTGCCAGCAGCCAACTCGGGACTAGGAGCTACGAGCAGTACTTC
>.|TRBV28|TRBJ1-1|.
CASTSMGIEPFF
TGTGCCAGCACCTCAATGGGGATTGAGCCTTTCTTT
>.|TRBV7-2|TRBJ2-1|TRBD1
CASSLDRQGVGNEQFF
TGTGCCAGCAGCTTAGATCGGCAGGGGGTCGGAAATGAGCAGTTCTTC
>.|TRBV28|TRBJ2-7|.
CASSPPPGIGEQYF
TGTGCCAGCAGTCCACCGCCGGGGATTGGGGAGCAGTACTTC